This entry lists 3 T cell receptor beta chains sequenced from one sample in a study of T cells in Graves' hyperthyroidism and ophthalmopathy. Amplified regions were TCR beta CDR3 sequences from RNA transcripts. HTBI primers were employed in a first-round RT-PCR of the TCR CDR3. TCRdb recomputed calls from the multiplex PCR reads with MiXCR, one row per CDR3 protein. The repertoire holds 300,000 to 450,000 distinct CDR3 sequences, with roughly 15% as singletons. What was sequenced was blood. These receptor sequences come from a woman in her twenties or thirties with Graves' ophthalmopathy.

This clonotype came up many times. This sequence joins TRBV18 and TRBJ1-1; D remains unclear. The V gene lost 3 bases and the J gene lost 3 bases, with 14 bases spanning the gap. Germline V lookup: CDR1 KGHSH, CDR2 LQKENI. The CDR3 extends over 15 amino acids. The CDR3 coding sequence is TGTGCCAGCTCACCCCCTGTCGGGCGGGACACTGAAGCTTTCTTT. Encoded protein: CASSPPVGRDTEAFF.

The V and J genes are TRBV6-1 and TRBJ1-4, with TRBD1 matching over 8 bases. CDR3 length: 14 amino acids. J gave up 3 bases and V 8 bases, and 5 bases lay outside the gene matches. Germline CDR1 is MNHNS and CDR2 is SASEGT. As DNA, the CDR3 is TGTGCCAGCCAGCCCAGGGGGCCTAATGAAAAACTGTTTTTT. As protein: CASQPRGPNEKLFF.

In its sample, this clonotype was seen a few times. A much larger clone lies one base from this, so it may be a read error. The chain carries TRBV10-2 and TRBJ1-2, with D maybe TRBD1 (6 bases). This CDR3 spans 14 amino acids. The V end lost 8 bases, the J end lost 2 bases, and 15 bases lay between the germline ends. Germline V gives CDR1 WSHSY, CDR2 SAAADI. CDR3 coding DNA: TGCGCCAGCGGGAGACGGGGGGCCAACTATGGCTACACCTTC. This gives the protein CASGRRGANYGYTF.